Reported below is one T cell receptor (beta chain). What it binds is unknown. The source of the sample is a study of shared clonotypes between healthy human individuals. Overall study context: The composition of the donors was a couple of women and a few men aged 18 to 49.

Some clones are missing from TCRdb's copy, which holds only in-frame ones; the method was immunoSEQ multiplex PCR. The table includes some 2,100,000 clones, approximately 94% detected once. Germline V gives CDR1 MDHEN, CDR2 SYDVKM. The CDR3 length is 17 residues. Trimming pared 3 bases from V and 0 bases from J, leaving 12 bases between. Notes on the study in general: A few donors had about 5% of their naive CD4 clonotypes in common.

The TCR originated in a man aged 18 to 29 in good health. Sequenced sample: naive CD4+ T cells sorted from blood. The subset here: CD45RA+ positively selected. The V call is TRBV28, the J call TRBJ2-6, with D tentatively TRBD1 (6 bases). CDR3 residues: CASSFLDSTSGANVLTF. The CDR3 DNA reads TGTGCCAGCAGTTTTCTGGACAGTACCTCTGGGGCCAACGTCCTGACTTTC.